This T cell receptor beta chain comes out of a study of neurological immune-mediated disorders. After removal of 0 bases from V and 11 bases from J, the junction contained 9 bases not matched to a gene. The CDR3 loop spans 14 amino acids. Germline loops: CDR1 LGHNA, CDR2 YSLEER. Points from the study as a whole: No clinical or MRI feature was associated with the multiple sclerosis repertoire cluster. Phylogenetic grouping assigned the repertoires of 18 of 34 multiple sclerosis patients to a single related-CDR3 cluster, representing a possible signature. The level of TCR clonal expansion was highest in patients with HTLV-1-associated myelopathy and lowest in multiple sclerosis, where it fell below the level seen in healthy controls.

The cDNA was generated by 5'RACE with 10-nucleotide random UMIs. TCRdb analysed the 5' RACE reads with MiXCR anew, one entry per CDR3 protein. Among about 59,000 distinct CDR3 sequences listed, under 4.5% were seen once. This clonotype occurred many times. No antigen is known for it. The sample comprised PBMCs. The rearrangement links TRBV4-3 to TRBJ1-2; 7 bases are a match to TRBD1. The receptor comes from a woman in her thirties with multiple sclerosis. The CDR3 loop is CASSQETGTAGYTF. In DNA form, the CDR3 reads TGCGCCAGCAGCCAAGAAACCGGGACAGCCGGATACACCTTC.